This record concerns one TCR beta chain sequence. The antigen remains undetermined. This specimen comes from a study of long-term antiretroviral therapy in people with HIV. Study-level points and caveats: All blood samples came from the years 2004 to 2017, possibly under older ART regimens. Records did not include ART adherence, viral resistance or therapy changes.

Investigators performed immunoSEQ version v3.0 at survey level. The sequencing target was 40,000-50,000 T-cell genomes per sample. Here immunoSEQ multiplex PCR was the method, and the copy in TCRdb shows in-frame clones only, minus some. The sample contains some 31,000 clones, roughly 97% of which appear only once. This CDR3 spans 16 amino acids. V dropped 2 bases and J dropped 7 bases, with 18 bases sitting between them. Germline values: CDR1 MDHEN, CDR2 SYDVKM. The sequence derives from a man younger than 45 with HIV. The sample in question was unsorted PBMCs, obtained 7.6 years after starting antiretroviral therapy. The V and J genes are TRBV28 and TRBJ1-5; the D gene is possibly TRBD1 (5 bases). The CDR3 DNA reads TGTGCCAGCAGTTTAACCGGGACCGCCGCGGGGCAGCCCCAGCATTTT. Its translation is CASSLTGTAAGQPQHF.